This entry is about one T cell receptor (beta chain). What it recognizes is unknown. This table comes from immunoSEQ multiplex PCR, and its TCRdb copy is limited to in-frame clones, with some not included. In the table there are some 9,100 clones, 92% of which are singletons. This specimen belongs to a study of STAT3 mutations in large granular lymphocyte leukemia. Study details: Over half of T-LGLL patients had one or more immunosuppressive regimens. Study-wide results and limits: Some patients had persisting codominant clonotypes that could mask small clones. Every T-LGLL patient had at least one immunodominant TCRbeta clonotype.

The J segment lost 0 bases and the V segment lost 4 bases, leaving 9 bases of the junction unmatched. The CDR3 extends over 16 amino acids. CDR1 is SGHNT and CDR2 is YYREEE in the germline V gene (reference sequence). V is TRBV5-4 and J is TRBJ2-7; 8 bases fit TRBD2. Sequenced sample: peripheral blood mononuclear cells. The clonotype was recovered from a man aged 60 to 75 with T-cell large granular lymphocyte leukemia. Some clones in this sample may be carry-over from other donors' samples. CDR3 protein: CASSPLLADSSYEQYF. For the CDR3, the DNA is TGTGCCAGCAGCCCCCTACTAGCGGATAGCTCCTACGAGCAGTACTTC.